A selection of T cell receptor beta chains follows, all from one sample in a study of lymphopenia after photon versus proton radiotherapy. The data were produced by immunoSEQ multiplex PCR, yet TCRdb's version contains in-frame clones alone and is incomplete. The table shows 150,000 to 200,000 clones, with more than 85% occurring only once. The material sequenced was peripheral blood, taken from a patient treated with photon-based radiotherapy. These receptors came from a middle-aged man with gastric cancer. The CDR3 runs from the conserved cysteine through the conserved F or W. The size entry is marked missing in some rows and otherwise reads once, few, many or a size class.

CDR3aa: CASSYDSNTGELFF
j_gene: TRBJ2-2
v_gene: TRBV5-4
abundance: .

CDR3aa: CASSLAAGLAGNEQFF
j_gene: TRBJ2-1
v_gene: TRBV5-1
abundance: .

CDR3aa: CASSWNSWHYEQYF
j_gene: TRBJ2-7
v_gene: TRBV10-1
abundance: few

CDR3aa: CASTRDSFAYNEQFF
j_gene: TRBJ2-1
v_gene: TRBV27
abundance: .

CDR3aa: CASSLRAGRLNTEAFF
j_gene: TRBJ1-1
v_gene: TRBV7-6
abundance: .

CDR3aa: CASSLDRGRGTDTQYF
j_gene: TRBJ2-3
v_gene: TRBV5-1
abundance: .

CDR3aa: CASSEARDSYEQYF
j_gene: TRBJ2-7
v_gene: TRBV2
abundance: .

CDR3aa: CASTATGGRYEQYF
j_gene: TRBJ2-7
v_gene: TRBV28
abundance: .

CDR3aa: CASSLYRDYANNEQFF
j_gene: TRBJ2-1
v_gene: TRBV14
abundance: .

CDR3aa: CASSVTGGGTEAFF
j_gene: TRBJ1-1
v_gene: TRBV6-1
abundance: .

CDR3aa: CAWSKRDYRNEQFF
j_gene: TRBJ2-1
v_gene: TRBV30
abundance: .

CDR3aa: CASSPQGLGNEQFF
j_gene: TRBJ2-1
v_gene: TRBV18
abundance: few

CDR3aa: CASSPRRGDEQYF
j_gene: TRBJ2-7
v_gene: TRBV19
abundance: .

CDR3aa: CASSMRFSTGELFF
j_gene: TRBJ2-2
v_gene: TRBV19
abundance: .

CDR3aa: CAWSVTRGRRTEAFF
j_gene: TRBJ1-1
v_gene: TRBV30
abundance: .

CDR3aa: CASSPGRDTEAFF
j_gene: TRBJ1-1
v_gene: TRBV19
abundance: .

CDR3aa: CASRQEGGGYGYTF
j_gene: TRBJ1-2
v_gene: TRBV9
abundance: .

CDR3aa: CASSKGASGGYNEQFF
j_gene: TRBJ2-1
v_gene: TRBV21-1
abundance: .

CDR3aa: CSDLQNPVSGYTF
j_gene: TRBJ1-2
v_gene: TRBV29-1
abundance: .

CDR3aa: CASSPPAGTGNTIYF
j_gene: TRBJ1-3
v_gene: TRBV18
abundance: .

CDR3aa: CASSLGIGNEQFF
j_gene: TRBJ2-1
v_gene: TRBV27
abundance: .

CDR3aa: CASCHEGGVNTGELFF
j_gene: TRBJ2-2
v_gene: TRBV19
abundance: .

CDR3aa: CAWSAQTGHLGVAFF
j_gene: TRBJ1-1
v_gene: TRBV30
abundance: many

CDR3aa: CASSLIAPSSYNEQFF
j_gene: TRBJ2-1
v_gene: TRBV18
abundance: .

CDR3aa: CASSSWTSRRGEQYF
j_gene: TRBJ2-7
v_gene: TRBV7-2
abundance: .

CDR3aa: CASSFTTASGSYEQYF
j_gene: TRBJ2-7
v_gene: TRBV18
abundance: .

CDR3aa: CASSPDRLAREVNEQFF
j_gene: TRBJ2-1
v_gene: TRBV11-3
abundance: .

CDR3aa: CASSYGRFTDTQYF
j_gene: TRBJ2-3
v_gene: TRBV11-1
abundance: once

CDR3aa: CATNQGGEQYF
j_gene: TRBJ2-7
v_gene: TRBV30
abundance: few

CDR3aa: CASSQATPGQIYYEQYF
j_gene: TRBJ2-7
v_gene: TRBV4-3
abundance: .

CDR3aa: CASSFVAGTDTQYF
j_gene: TRBJ2-3
v_gene: TRBV28
abundance: .

CDR3aa: CAWSTDTYGYTF
j_gene: TRBJ1-2
v_gene: TRBV30
abundance: .

CDR3aa: CASRRTSGGYNEQFF
j_gene: TRBJ2-1
v_gene: TRBV19
abundance: .

CDR3aa: CASSQDRGSSYEQYF
j_gene: TRBJ2-7
v_gene: TRBV4-1
abundance: .

CDR3aa: CASSFRTSGSETQYF
j_gene: TRBJ2-5
v_gene: TRBV5-6
abundance: .

CDR3aa: CASSLGTSGSPTYEQYF
j_gene: TRBJ2-7
v_gene: TRBV7-2
abundance: .

CDR3aa: CASSARQAVGELFF
j_gene: TRBJ2-2
v_gene: TRBV2
abundance: .

CDR3aa: CASSENGALNQPQHF
j_gene: TRBJ1-5
v_gene: TRBV27
abundance: .

CDR3aa: CASSLVVTGGYEQYF
j_gene: TRBJ2-7
v_gene: TRBV11-2
abundance: .

CDR3aa: CASGALSGTGNPLSNQPQHF
j_gene: TRBJ1-5
v_gene: TRBV7-6
abundance: .

CDR3aa: CAWSLQGAYSPLHF
j_gene: TRBJ1-6
v_gene: TRBV30
abundance: .

CDR3aa: CASSLDPTAYSYEQYF
j_gene: TRBJ2-7
v_gene: TRBV7-2
abundance: once

CDR3aa: CSVGETGELFF
j_gene: TRBJ2-2
v_gene: TRBV29-1
abundance: once

CDR3aa: CASAPGTSGRLYNEQFF
j_gene: TRBJ2-1
v_gene: TRBV5-1
abundance: .

CDR3aa: CASSSTSYNEQFF
j_gene: TRBJ2-1
v_gene: TRBV7-9
abundance: .

CDR3aa: CAWSIGSGAQETQYF
j_gene: TRBJ2-5
v_gene: TRBV30
abundance: .

CDR3aa: CASSVEAGDYGYTF
j_gene: TRBJ1-2
v_gene: TRBV2
abundance: few

CDR3aa: CASREEREGSWDTGELFF
j_gene: TRBJ2-2
v_gene: TRBV5-1
abundance: .

CDR3aa: CASSLRGANYIQYF
j_gene: TRBJ2-4
v_gene: TRBV28
abundance: .

CDR3aa: CAWGRGTDTQYF
j_gene: TRBJ2-3
v_gene: TRBV30
abundance: .

CDR3aa: CASGNNEKLFF
j_gene: TRBJ1-4
v_gene: TRBV9
abundance: .

CDR3aa: CASSDHREGRNQPQHF
j_gene: TRBJ1-5
v_gene: TRBV5-8
abundance: .

CDR3aa: CSAPDRGLGEQFF
j_gene: TRBJ2-1
v_gene: TRBV29-1
abundance: .

CDR3aa: CASRGRGAPQETQYF
j_gene: TRBJ2-5
v_gene: TRBV30
abundance: .

CDR3aa: CASRQGPQEETQYF
j_gene: TRBJ2-5
v_gene: TRBV5-6
abundance: .

CDR3aa: CASSPEGFGPYEQYF
j_gene: TRBJ2-7
v_gene: TRBV5-1
abundance: once

CDR3aa: CASSPHTTRQEAFF
j_gene: TRBJ1-1
v_gene: TRBV7-8
abundance: .

CDR3aa: CASSLQTVGTERNTIYF
j_gene: TRBJ1-3
v_gene: TRBV7-8
abundance: once

CDR3aa: CASTPGSGSVSTGELFF
j_gene: TRBJ2-2
v_gene: TRBV27
abundance: .